This TCR beta chain was identified during a study of T cell responses to AZD1222 COVID-19 vaccine. Points from the study as a whole: Females made up more of the donors, who were largely white British, and clonal diversity may have come out too low.

Germline CDR1 reads DFQATT; CDR2 reads SNEGSKA (reference sequence). V shed 6 bases, J shed 5 bases, and the junction held 11 bases outside the gene matches. The CDR3 covers 14 residues. Comment on this clone: Its antigen is still unknown.

Only in-frame clones appear in the TCRdb table, and some are missing; sequencing was by immunoSEQ multiplex PCR. This table holds approximately 150,000 clones, approximately 89% found once. The sequencing here drew on peripheral blood, taken 28 days after the second AZD1222 dose. This rearrangement joins TRBV20-1 to TRBJ2-5, with TRBD2 matching 8 bases. The TCR originated in an adult who received the AZD1222 COVID-19 vaccine. This chain's CDR3 is CSASLGTSGETQYF. The CDR3 DNA follows: TGCAGTGCCAGTCTGGGGACTAGTGGCGAGACCCAGTACTTC.